The text below deals with one TCR beta chain. Its antigen target is currently unknown. Qualities for individual bases were not recorded, and no much larger clone is one base off. The record originates from a study of vaccination and CD4 T cells after COVID-19 (dated by TCRdb to about 2022). With respect to the entire study: Every convalescent patient had a positive nasal swab PCR test for SARS-CoV-2, with mild disease in roughly ten patients and severe disease in one. In the convalescent cohort there were six males and four females, among whom were two Hispanic individuals, seven Caucasians, two Asians and one multiracial person. Two doses of either the Pfizer-BioNTech BNT162b2 vaccine (n=8) or the Moderna mRNA-1273 vaccine (n=2) were administered to participants. Post-COVID blood samples were collected from convalescent patients a median of roughly 100 days after diagnosis, with a range of about 35 to 170 days. Post-vaccine blood samples were obtained a median of around 74 days after the second vaccine dose, with a range of roughly 12 to 250 days. For stimulating the cultures, overlapping spike peptide pools were used, derived from SARS-CoV-2 as well as from the common cold coronaviruses HCoV-NL63, HCoV-OC43 and HCoV-229E. Control cultures received a CEFX viral epitope pool as the positive control, an HIV-1 Nef peptide pool as the negative control, or no peptide. The spike-specific CD4+ TCR repertoire was compared before and after mRNA vaccination in around ten COVID-19 convalescent patients and a few infection-naive healthy vaccine recipients.

V is trimmed back by 5 bases and J by 8 bases, and the junction contains 3 bases that no gene match accounts for. The germline V gene encodes CDR1 LNHDA and CDR2 SQIVND (reference sequence). From the cysteine through the phenylalanine, the CDR3 covers 14 amino acids. Solely the CDR3 DNA is kept, with 42 bases framed from the first base. Library prep was done by PCR. DNA from cultured CD4+ T cells was subjected to TCR sequencing with the Oncomine TCR Beta short-read assay at the Johns Hopkins FTIC core. Genomic DNA was extracted from the cultured CD4+ T cells with the QIAamp micro DNA kit. The Oncomine TCR Beta libraries from cultured CD4+ T cells were pooled using unique dual indexes and then sequenced on an Illumina iSeq 100. On the study's bioinformatics: Non-productive sequences were removed, and CDR3s that did not start with C, did not end with F or W, or were shorter than 7 amino acids were discarded. Antigen-specific clonotypes were identified with the MANAFEST web application by comparing peptide-stimulated wells with reference and other culture wells. To be called positive, a clone needed an FDR below 0.05, an odds ratio above 5, and a productive frequency above 0.1% in at least two of three replicate wells. Cross-reactive clonotypes were defined as significantly expanded in both SARS-CoV-2 spike wells and at least one common cold coronavirus spike condition. Levenshtein distances (stringdist) and unrooted phylogenetic trees (ape) in R version 3.6.1 were used to assess CDR3 homology. TCRdb took the public reads, trimmed them with fastp at Q25, ran MiXCR for clone calling and kept in-frame beta chains. Here each entry gathers all rows of one CDR3 protein and keeps the most common genes and DNA. The authors' filters were not applied to this entry. The sample table contains just over 3,500 distinct CDR3 sequences; only one count was recorded for more than 30% of them. 25% to 30% of the sample comes from the top ten.

Here is what the overall study found, with its caveats: An increase in the median number of SARS-CoV-2-reactive clonotypes from 20 to 25 after infection to a few dozen after vaccination was observed, but the change was not found to be significant. In convalescent patients, a median around 90% of post-vaccine SARS-CoV-2-reactive clones were detected only after vaccination, and vaccine-specific priming was suggested by this finding. The number of convalescent patients in the study was relatively small, and the study did not examine early timepoints following natural infection. Nearly all vaccine-specific clones in convalescent patients (304 of 307) were mono-reactive for SARS-CoV-2 spike rather than cross-reactive with common cold coronaviruses.

Reading the label with the study, this specimen's treatment or condition is: approximately 9-day PBMC culture with coronavirus spike peptide pools or control peptides (ViraFEST assay). The ViraFEST assay was used in the study, in which antigen-specific T cells were expanded with peptide pools and expanded clonotypes were subsequently identified by TCR sequencing. Positive SARS-CoV-2 PCR tests in the convalescent patients dated from March to December 2020, before Alpha, Beta and Delta variants emerged in the United States. Each well held 2.2 million or so PBMCs cultured in IMDM containing roughly 5% human AB serum and approximately 9.4 IU/ml IL-2, with around 9.2 ug/ml peptide pools added. Half of the culture medium was replaced with fresh IL-2-containing medium on days 3 and 7. After about 10 days of culture, CD4+ T cells were isolated by negative selection using the EasySep CD4+ T cell isolation kit. Ficoll-Paque Plus gradient centrifugation was used to isolate PBMCs from whole blood, and the isolated PBMCs were then either used fresh or cryopreserved at -140C. Each culture condition was generally run in triplicate wells.

Sequencing was done on a sample of CD4+ T cells from blood, cultured in vitro. The V and J genes are TRBV19 and TRBJ1-6; 10 junctional bases match TRBD1. This clonotype was sampled from a human donor who had recovered from COVID-19. The CDR3 reads CASSVDRGDSPLHF. The sequenced DNA is TGTGCCAGTAGTGTGGACAGGGGGGATTCACCCCTCCACTTT.